The next 20 T cell receptor beta chains were all read from a single sample in a study of blood T cell repertoires in COVID-19 (dated by TCRdb to the early 2020s). Receptor libraries were prepared by the immunoSEQ multiplex PCR assay. TCRdb's version of the immuneACCESS table is confined to in-frame rearrangements and falls short of the full clone set. An unresolved V gene accounts for under half of the shortfall where checked; the remainder is of unknown origin. In this sample the table shows 90,000 to 110,000 clones, about 87% of which occur a single time. Around 1.1% of the sample goes to the ten largest clones. Sequencing input: peripheral blood. These receptors originate from a human donor in a cohort sampled during active COVID-19.

The chain recombines TRBV9 with TRBJ2-7, with 7 positions matching TRBD2. J gave up 6 bases and V 4 bases, and 13 bases lay outside the gene matches. The germline CDR1 and CDR2 sequences are SGDLS and YYNGEE. This CDR3 is 15 amino acids long. The CDR3 nucleotides read TGTGCCAGCAGCCCTGACGGGGCGGGAGTCTTCGAGCAGTACTTC. Its protein product is CASSPDGAGVFEQYF.

The rearrangement joins TRBV5-4 to TRBJ2-2; tentatively, D is TRBD2 (6 bases). The ends were cut back, 3 bases at V and 4 bases at J, with 10 bases in the middle. Germline assignment: CDR1 SGHNT and CDR2 YYREEE (reference sequence). This CDR3 comprises 14 residues. The CDR3 loop reads CASSYYGGTGELFF. The CDR3, as DNA: TGTGCCAGCAGCTACTACGGGGGCACCGGGGAGCTGTTTTTT.

CDR3 DNA: TGCGCCAGCAGTGAGATAGGACACCCAGATACGCAGTATTTT. This sequence encodes CASSEIGHPDTQYF. This chain uses TRBV10-2 with TRBJ2-3; maybe TRBD1 (5 bases). Deletions cut 2 bases from V and 4 bases from J, with 10 bases between. The germline gives CDR1 WSHSY, CDR2 SAAADI. The CDR3 spans 14 residues.

This chain links TRBV28 with TRBJ2-3; unclear D gene. Between the trimmed V and J ends, which lost 2 bases and 0 bases, there was a span of 12 bases. Per germline, CDR1 MDHEN and CDR2 SYDVKM. The CDR3 runs 16 residues. The CDR3 sequence is CASSLIPTDSTDTQYF. Here the CDR3 DNA reads TGTGCCAGCAGTTTAATCCCCACAGATAGCACAGATACGCAGTATTTT.

The V call is TRBV7-2, the J call TRBJ2-2, with D tentatively TRBD1 (5 bases). Germline values: CDR1 SGHTA, CDR2 FQGNSA. The CDR3 is made up of 15 amino acids. V dropped 4 bases and J dropped 3 bases, with 12 bases sitting between them. CDR3 nucleotides: TGTGCCAGCAGCTCGAGCAGGGTACACACCGGGGAGCTGTTTTTT. Protein product: CASSSSRVHTGELFF.

This clone has just one count. The V call is TRBV9, the J call TRBJ2-1, with D unclear. Germline values: CDR1 SGDLS, CDR2 YYNGEE. There are 15 residues in the CDR3. V was cut by 1 base and J by 0 bases, with 8 bases left in between. CDR3 DNA sequence: TGTGCCAGCAGCGTACAGGTCAGCTCCTACAATGAGCAGTTCTTC. Translation: CASSVQVSSYNEQFF.

This rearrangement joins TRBV9 to TRBJ1-3; D perhaps matches TRBD1 (5 bases). V lost 4 bases and J lost 3, with 17 bases in between. CDR3 size: 16 residues. The germline CDR1 and CDR2 sequences are SGDLS and YYNGEE. The CDR3 DNA follows: TGTGCCAGCAGCCCCCAGGTCGGGGGATTTGGAAACACCATATATTTT. This encodes CASSPQVGGFGNTIYF.

The J gene is TRBJ2-5, the V gene TRBV6-1; tentative D call: TRBD1 (5 bases). This CDR3 is built from 14 residues. V was cut by 3 bases and J by 7 bases, with 15 bases left in between. Germline lookup yields CDR1 MNHNS and CDR2 SASEGT. The CDR3 coding sequence is TGTGCCAGCAGTGAGATCCAGGGCCAGGGGACCCAGTACTTC. Translated, it gives CASSEIQGQGTQYF.

This clone was detected only once. This chain connects TRBV7-3 to TRBJ2-2; 9 bases match TRBD2. CDR3 length equals 18 residues. V lost 1 base to trimming and J lost 7 bases; unmatched junction nucleotides: 13. Per germline, CDR1 SGHTA and CDR2 FQGTGA. Here the CDR3 reads CASSLRIPIAGEIGELFF. The CDR3 nucleotides are TGTGCCAGCAGCTTAAGAATCCCTATAGCGGGGGAAATCGGGGAGCTGTTTTTT.

This clone was seen a single time. The chain is built from TRBV25-1 and TRBJ2-1; weak D call: TRBD2 (6 bases). The CDR3 is made up of 13 amino acids. Deletions cut 9 bases from V and 7 bases from J, with 16 bases between. Germline CDR1 is MGHDK and CDR2 is SYGVNS. CDR3: CASGDSFHNEQFF. CDR3 sequence (DNA): TGTGCCAGTGGGGACTCCTTCCATAATGAGCAGTTCTTC.

V gene TRBV5-6 combines with J gene TRBJ2-1, with D tentatively TRBD1 (5 bases). The V end was cut by 0 bases, the J end by 0 bases, with 13 bases between. The germline CDR1 and CDR2 sequences are SGHDT and YYEEEE. The CDR3 sequence is 17 residues long. The CDR3 DNA reads TGTGCCAGCAGCTTGGCCCGACAGTTGAGCTCCTACAATGAGCAGTTCTTC. This encodes CASSLARQLSSYNEQFF.

The chain combines TRBV7-8 with TRBJ2-3; D gene uncertain. Trimming removed 0 bases at V and 2 bases at J, with 9 bases between. This CDR3 is 15 amino acids long. The germline gives CDR1 SGHVS, CDR2 FQNEAQ. The CDR3 here is CASSLAASNTDTQYF. Here the CDR3 DNA reads TGTGCCAGCAGCTTAGCGGCAAGTAACACAGATACGCAGTATTTT.

The V gene is TRBV5-4, the J gene TRBJ2-3; TRBD2 matches 13 bases. This CDR3 spans 15 amino acids. V lost 4 bases and J lost 4; bases outside the gene matches: 3. Looked up from germline, CDR1 is SGHNT and CDR2 is YYREEE (reference sequence). The CDR3 is CASSGGTSGADTQYF. The CDR3 DNA reads as TGTGCCAGCAGCGGAGGGACTAGCGGGGCAGATACGCAGTATTTT.

Here the CDR3 reads CASTAGPPYGYTF. Written as DNA, the CDR3 is TGTGCCAGCACCGCGGGGCCCCCGTATGGCTACACCTTC. V gene TRBV2 combines with J gene TRBJ1-2, with TRBD1 as a possible D gene (5 bases). CDR3 length: 13 amino acids. Germline CDR1 reads SNHLY; CDR2 reads FYNNEI. V lost 7 bases, J lost 5 bases, and 14 bases lay in between. Drawing the rest from reference TRBV2 and TRBJ1-2, the complete variable domain is EPEVTQTPSHQVTQMGQEVILRCVPISNHLYFYWYRQILGQKVEFLVSFYNNEISEKSEIFDDQFSVERPDGSNFTLKIRSTKLEDSAMYFCASTAGPPYGYTFGSGTRLTVV.

The V and J genes are TRBV24-1 and TRBJ2-5; 8 nucleotides agree with TRBD2. J lost 3 bases, V lost 3 bases, and 5 bases had no gene match. The CDR3 contains 15 residues. Looked up from germline, CDR1 is KGHDR and CDR2 is SFDVKD. CDR3 in DNA: TGTGCCACCAGTGATGCCGGGGGGGCCAAAGAGACCCAGTACTTC. Translating gives CATSDAGGAKETQYF.

The V gene is TRBV9, the J gene TRBJ2-5, with 8 bases fitting TRBD1. Germline CDR1 is SGDLS and CDR2 is YYNGEE. Losses at the gene ends were 3 bases for V and 5 bases for J; bases not matched to a gene: 12. The CDR3 loop spans 16 amino acids. CDR3 nucleotide sequence: TGTGCCAGCAGCGCCGTACAGGGGGTAGGACGGGAGACCCAGTACTTC. This encodes CASSAVQGVGRETQYF. Full variable domain (missing parts from reference TRBV9 and TRBJ2-5): DSGVTQTPKHLITATGQRVTLRCSPRSGDLSVYWYQQSLDQGLQFLIQYYNGEERAKGNILERFSAQQFPDLHSELNLSSLELGDSALYFCASSAVQGVGRETQYFGPGTRLLVL.

The CDR3 spells CASSQLAANTGELFF. The CDR3 DNA sequence: TGTGCCAGTAGTCAGTTAGCGGCTAACACCGGGGAGCTGTTTTTT. The rearrangement joins TRBV19 to TRBJ2-2; the D gene is possibly TRBD2 (6 bases). This CDR3 spans 15 amino acids. CDR1 LNHDA and CDR2 SQIVND come from the germline V gene (reference sequence). The V and J ends lost 5 bases and 2 bases respectively, with 12 bases between them.

The chain couples TRBV19 to TRBJ2-7; no firm D call. Trimming stripped 3 bases from V and 1 base from J, with 7 bases between. The CDR3 has 13 amino acids. Germline values: CDR1 LNHDA, CDR2 SQIVND (reference sequence). This chain's CDR3 is CASSISRSYEQYF. The CDR3 DNA reads as TGTGCCAGTAGTATCTCACGGTCCTACGAGCAGTACTTC. The variable domain in full, with the rest retrieved from reference TRBV19 and TRBJ2-7, is DGGITQSPKYLFRKEGQNVTLSCEQNLNHDAMYWYRQDPGQGLRLIYYSQIVNDFQKGDIAEGYSVSREKKESFPLTVTSAQKNPTAFYLCASSISRSYEQYFGPGTRLTVT.

The chain's CDR3 is CATSEDLAGGFRQYF. CDR3 sequence (DNA): TGTGCCACCAGTGAAGATCTAGCGGGGGGTTTTAGGCAGTATTTT. The chain couples TRBV24-1 to TRBJ2-3; 11 bases match TRBD2. Per germline, CDR1 KGHDR and CDR2 SFDVKD. V trimming: 4 bases; J trimming: 11 bases; junction bases outside the gene matches: 10. The CDR3 length is 15 residues.

This chain connects TRBV7-9 to TRBJ2-3; possible D gene TRBD2, 6 bases. CDR3 length: 15 amino acids. CDR1 and CDR2 from the germline V gene are SEHNR and FQNEAQ (reference sequence). The germline V and J ends were trimmed by 1 base and 4 bases, with 12 bases remaining between them. The CDR3 protein is CASSLVWLAADTQYF. The CDR3 coding sequence is TGTGCCAGCAGCTTAGTCTGGTTAGCGGCAGATACGCAGTATTTT. Full variable domain (remainder filled in from reference TRBV7-9 and TRBJ2-3): DTGVSQNPRHKITKRGQNVTFRCDPISEHNRLYWYRQTLGQGPEFLTYFQNEAQLEKSRLLSDRFSAERPKGSFSTLEIQRTEQGDSAMYLCASSLVWLAADTQYFGPGTRLTVL.